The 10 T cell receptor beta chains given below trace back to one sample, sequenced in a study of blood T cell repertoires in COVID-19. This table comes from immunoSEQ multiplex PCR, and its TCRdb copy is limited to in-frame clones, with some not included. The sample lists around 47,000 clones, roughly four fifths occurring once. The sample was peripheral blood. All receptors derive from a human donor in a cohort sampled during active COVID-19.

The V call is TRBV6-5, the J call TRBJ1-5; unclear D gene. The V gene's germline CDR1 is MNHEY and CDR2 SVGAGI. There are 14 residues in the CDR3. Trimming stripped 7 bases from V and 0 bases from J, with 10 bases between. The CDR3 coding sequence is TGTGCCAGCAAAGGGCGGGATAGCAATCAGCCCCAGCATTTT. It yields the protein CASKGRDSNQPQHF.

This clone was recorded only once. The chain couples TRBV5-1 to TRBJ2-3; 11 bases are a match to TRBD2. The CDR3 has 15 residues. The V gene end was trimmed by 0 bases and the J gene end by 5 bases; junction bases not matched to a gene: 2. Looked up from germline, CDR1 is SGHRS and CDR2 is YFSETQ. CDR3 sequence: CASSLASGGLDTQYF. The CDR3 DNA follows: TGCGCCAGCAGCTTGGCTAGCGGGGGGTTAGATACGCAGTATTTT. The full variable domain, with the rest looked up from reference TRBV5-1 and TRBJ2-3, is KAGVTQTPRYLIKTRGQQVTLSCSPISGHRSVSWYQQTPGQGLQFLFEYFSETQRNKGNFPGRFSGRQFSNSRSEMNVSTLELGDSALYLCASSLASGGLDTQYFGPGTRLTVL.

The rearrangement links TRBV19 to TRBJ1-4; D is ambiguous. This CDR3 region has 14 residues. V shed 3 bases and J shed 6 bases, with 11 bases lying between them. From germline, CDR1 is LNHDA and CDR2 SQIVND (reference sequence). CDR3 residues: CASSMGQVYEKLFF. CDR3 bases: TGTGCCAGTAGTATGGGTCAGGTTTATGAAAAACTGTTTTTT.

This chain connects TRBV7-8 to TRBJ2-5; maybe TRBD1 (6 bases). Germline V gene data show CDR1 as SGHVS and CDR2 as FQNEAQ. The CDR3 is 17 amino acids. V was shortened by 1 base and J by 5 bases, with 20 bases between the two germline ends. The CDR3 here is CASSLVPTGEIPETQYF. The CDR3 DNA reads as TGTGCCAGCAGCTTAGTCCCGACAGGCGAAATCCCGGAGACCCAGTACTTC.

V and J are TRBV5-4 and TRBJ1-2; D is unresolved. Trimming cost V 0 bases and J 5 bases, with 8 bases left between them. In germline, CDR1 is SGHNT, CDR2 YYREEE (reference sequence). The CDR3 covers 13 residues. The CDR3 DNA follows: TGTGCCAGCAGCTTGGGTGCACGGTATGGCTACACCTTC. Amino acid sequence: CASSLGARYGYTF.

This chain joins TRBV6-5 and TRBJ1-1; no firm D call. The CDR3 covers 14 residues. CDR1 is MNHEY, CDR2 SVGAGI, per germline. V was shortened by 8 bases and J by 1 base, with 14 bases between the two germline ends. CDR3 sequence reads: CASVPLQPNTEAFF. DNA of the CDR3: TGTGCCAGCGTCCCCCTACAGCCGAACACTGAAGCTTTCTTT.

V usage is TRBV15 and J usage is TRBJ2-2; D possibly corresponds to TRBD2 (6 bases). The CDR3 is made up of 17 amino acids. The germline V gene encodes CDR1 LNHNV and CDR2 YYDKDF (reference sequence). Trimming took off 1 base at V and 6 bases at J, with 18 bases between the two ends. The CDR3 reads CATSRALGGASAGELFF. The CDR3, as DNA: TGTGCCACCAGCAGAGCTCTGGGGGGAGCCTCGGCCGGGGAGCTGTTTTTT.

The CDR3 loop reads CASRAWTGPSGNTIYF. The DNA of the CDR3 is TGTGCCAGCAGAGCATGGACAGGCCCCTCTGGAAACACCATATATTTT. V and J are TRBV2 and TRBJ1-3, with 7 positions matching TRBD1. V shed 6 bases and J 0 bases; nucleotides not matched to a gene: 8. CDR1 SNHLY and CDR2 FYNNEI come from the germline V gene. There are 16 residues in the CDR3.

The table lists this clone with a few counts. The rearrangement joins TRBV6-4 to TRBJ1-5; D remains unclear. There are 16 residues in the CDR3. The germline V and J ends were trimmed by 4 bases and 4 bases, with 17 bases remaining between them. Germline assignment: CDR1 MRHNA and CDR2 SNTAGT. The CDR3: CASSGLSSSQNQPQHF. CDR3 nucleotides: TGTGCCAGCAGTGGACTCTCCAGTTCCCAGAATCAGCCCCAGCATTTT.

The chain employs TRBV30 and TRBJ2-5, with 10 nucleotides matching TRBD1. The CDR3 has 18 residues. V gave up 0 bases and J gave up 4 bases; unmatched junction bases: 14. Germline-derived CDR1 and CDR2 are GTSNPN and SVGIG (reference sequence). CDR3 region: CAWSVRIRDRGPRETQYF. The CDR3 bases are TGTGCCTGGAGTGTACGCATTCGGGACAGGGGCCCAAGAGAGACCCAGTACTTC.